The 12 T cell receptor beta chains below were found in one sample sequenced in a study of shared clonotypes between healthy human individuals. Profiling relied on immunoSEQ multiplex PCR, and the TCRdb table lists in-frame clones only, not all of them. Of about 1 million clones detected, about 75% appear once; the ten largest clones hold around 1.5%. Sequencing was performed on memory CD4+ T cells sorted from blood. Subset defined: CD45RA-negative fraction. These receptors came from a man aged 18 to 35 in good health.

CDR3: CASKDRGTGELFF. In DNA form, the CDR3 reads TGTGCCAGCAAAGACAGGGGAACCGGGGAGCTGTTTTTT. The chain carries TRBV11-3 and TRBJ2-2; 8 nucleotides agree with TRBD1. J gave up 5 bases and V 7 bases, and 3 bases lay outside the gene matches. Per the germline V gene, CDR1 is SGHNT and CDR2 is YENEEA. The CDR3 sequence is 13 residues long.

CDR3 residues: CASSEGPTQYF. CDR3 in DNA: TGTGCCAGCAGTGAGGGCCCCACGCAGTATTTT. This rearrangement joins TRBV2 to TRBJ2-3; D not certain. Trimming shortened V by 3 bases and J by 9 bases, and 7 bases separated the two germline ends. This CDR3 has 11 amino acids. The germline V gene encodes CDR1 SNHLY and CDR2 FYNNEI. The variable domain in full, with the rest retrieved from reference TRBV2 and TRBJ2-3, is EPEVTQTPSHQVTQMGQEVILRCVPISNHLYFYWYRQILGQKVEFLVSFYNNEISEKSEIFDDQFSVERPDGSNFTLKIRSTKLEDSAMYFCASSEGPTQYFGPGTRLTVL.

In its sample, this clone was seen once. V usage is TRBV25-1 and J usage is TRBJ2-2; D gene uncertain. Germline assignment: CDR1 MGHDK and CDR2 SYGVNS. Trimming removed 3 bases from V and 8 bases from J, with 19 bases in between. The CDR3 loop spans 16 amino acids. The CDR3 DNA sequence: TGTGCCAGCAGTGATAGTGGGTACAGAGGAAAGGGGGAGCTGTTTTTT. Translating gives CASSDSGYRGKGELFF.

This rearrangement joins TRBV7-9 to TRBJ2-1; tentatively, D is TRBD2 (5 bases). The V end was cut by 4 bases, the J end by 7 bases, with 20 bases between. This CDR3 has 16 residues. CDR1 and CDR2 (germline): SEHNR, FQNEAQ (reference sequence). The CDR3 DNA sequence: TGTGCCAGCAGCTACCCCGGGAACACTTCTAGGAATGAGCAGTTCTTC. Protein: CASSYPGNTSRNEQFF.

This clone has a handful of counts. The chain employs TRBV5-1 and TRBJ2-1, with TRBD2 matching over 11 bases. The germline V gene has CDR1 SGHRS and CDR2 YFSETQ. The ends lost 4 bases at V and 10 bases at J; junction bases unmatched: 10. The CDR3 is 15 amino acids. As DNA, the CDR3 is TGCGCCAGCAGCCAATTAGCGGGAGGGCCAGAGGAGCAGTTCTTC. The encoded protein is CASSQLAGGPEEQFF.

The rearrangement joins TRBV5-1 to TRBJ2-6; D is perhaps TRBD1 (5 bases). V lost 3 bases, J lost 9 bases, and 10 bases lay in between. This CDR3 comprises 13 residues. Germline CDR1 and CDR2: SGHRS and YFSETQ. CDR3 region: CASSWTTDNVLTF. In nucleotides, the CDR3 is TGCGCCAGCAGCTGGACGACAGACAACGTCCTGACTTTC.

The chain carries TRBV5-6 and TRBJ1-2; D gene uncertain. The V end lost 3 bases, the J end lost 4 bases, and 10 bases lay between the germline ends. The CDR3 is 13 residues long. CDR1 and CDR2 (germline): SGHDT, YYEEEE. The CDR3 DNA reads TGTGCCAGCAGCTACCGGGCCCCCTATGGCTACACCTTC. This encodes CASSYRAPYGYTF.

The chain couples TRBV2 to TRBJ2-3, with D tentatively TRBD2 (7 bases). The V gene lost 4 bases and the J gene lost 0 bases, with 17 bases spanning the gap. CDR1 and CDR2 from the germline V gene are SNHLY and FYNNEI. CDR3 size: 17 residues. The CDR3 DNA reads as TGTGCCAGCAGTGGGGAGGGGGAACGGAAAAGCACAGATACGCAGTATTTT. Protein product: CASSGEGERKSTDTQYF.

In this sample, this clone turned up once. V gene TRBV5-4 combines with J gene TRBJ1-2, with 8 bases that match TRBD1. This CDR3 comprises 17 residues. Germline CDR1 SGHNT, CDR2 YYREEE (reference sequence). V was pared by 4 bases and J by 6 bases, with 17 bases of the junction left unmatched. CDR3: CASSLPGQGVLRDGYTF. The CDR3 coding sequence is TGTGCCAGCAGCCTACCCGGACAGGGAGTTTTGCGGGATGGCTACACCTTC. Supplemented by reference TRBV5-4 and TRBJ1-2, the full variable domain reads ETGVTQSPTHLIKTRGQQVTLRCSSQSGHNTVSWYQQALGQGPQFIFQYYREEENGRGNFPPRFSGLQFPNYSSELNVNALELDDSALYLCASSLPGQGVLRDGYTFGSGTRLTVV.

This clone was found a few times. The J gene is TRBJ1-2, the V gene TRBV29-1; weak D call: TRBD1 (5 bases). The CDR3 covers 11 residues. CDR1 is SQVTM and CDR2 is ANQGSEA in the germline V gene. V was trimmed by 7 bases and J by 8 bases, leaving 14 bases between them. The CDR3 is CSAEQGHGYTF. CDR3 DNA: TGCAGCGCCGAGCAGGGCCACGGCTACACCTTC.

The chain employs TRBV27 and TRBJ2-3; D unresolved. The CDR3 runs to 15 residues. Trimming pared 6 bases from V and 1 base from J, leaving 14 bases between. Germline V gives CDR1 MNHEY, CDR2 SMNVEV (reference sequence). The CDR3 sequence is CASRPRRVGTDTQYF. Here the CDR3 DNA reads TGTGCCAGCAGGCCCCGGAGAGTCGGCACAGATACGCAGTATTTT.

The chain uses TRBV19 and TRBJ1-4; D is ambiguous. Trimming stripped 8 bases from V and 7 bases from J, with 14 bases between. The CDR3 loop spans 13 amino acids. Germline values: CDR1 LNHDA, CDR2 SQIVND (reference sequence). CDR3 nucleotide sequence: TGTGCCAGTTCCCCGGGTCGGGGTGAAAAACTGTTTTTT. It is translated as CASSPGRGEKLFF. Together with reference TRBV19 and TRBJ1-4, the CDR3 gives the full variable domain: DGGITQSPKYLFRKEGQNVTLSCEQNLNHDAMYWYRQDPGQGLRLIYYSQIVNDFQKGDIAEGYSVSREKKESFPLTVTSAQKNPTAFYLCASSPGRGEKLFFGSGTQLSVL.